Described below is a single TCR beta chain sequence and its context. Its antigen is as yet unknown. The data are from a study of T cell responses to AZD1222 COVID-19 vaccine. Study details: Second doses were pooled across both intervals (about 4 or about 12 weeks). General study points: Among the donors, most were white British and more were female, and clonal diversity was possibly underestimated. The study found Spike-specific TCR breadth and depth rose after two AZD1222 doses. Just a handful of AZD1222 recipients tested seropositive at baseline.

The assay was immunoSEQ multiplex PCR, and TCRdb's table has in-frame clones only and misses some. This sample carries roughly 150,000 clones, roughly 93% of them seen once, and the ten largest clones take 5.1%. Trimming stripped 6 bases from V and 4 bases from J, with 15 bases between. The CDR3 has 14 amino acids. In germline, CDR1 is MNHEY, CDR2 SVGAGI. The TCR originated in an adult in good health. The rearrangement uses TRBV6-5 and TRBJ1-1; no definite D call. The sequenced sample was peripheral blood, obtained on day 0 of AZD1222 vaccination. The CDR3 DNA reads TGTGCCAGCAGCTATAACCCCCGGGGCACTGAAGCTTTCTTT. It translates to CASSYNPRGTEAFF.